The rows below give T cell receptor beta chains drawn from one sample of a study of response to subunit inactivated influenza vaccine. TCRdb re-derived calls from the RT-PCR reads in MiXCR, one entry per CDR3 protein. This sample yields 650,000 to 850,000 distinct CDR3 sequences, of which around 13% are seen a single time; around 6.5% belongs to the top ten. The specimen was PBMCs from blood, collected roughly 15 days before vaccination. The receptors derive from a man between 50 and 59 years old who received an inactivated influenza vaccine. CDR3s include the opening cysteine and the closing phenylalanine or tryptophan. The order of the fields is CDR3 protein, CDR3 DNA, clone size, V gene, J gene, D gene. A D gene is named only where the DNA matches it firmly. Some rows have no size entry. The others give once, few or many, or a class for an expanded clone.

cdr3_aa: CASSQDPREAFF; cdr3_nt: TGTGCCAGCAGCCAAGACCCGAGAGAAGCTTTCTTT; clone_size: few; v_call: TRBV4-2; j_call: TRBJ1-1; d_call: .
cdr3_aa: CASSPVGGREETQYF; cdr3_nt: TGCGCCAGCAGCCCCGTCGGCGGGAGAGAAGAGACCCAGTACTTC; clone_size: once; v_call: TRBV5-1; j_call: TRBJ2-5; d_call: TRBD2
cdr3_aa: CASSAAGVYETQYF; cdr3_nt: TGCGCCAGCAGCGCTGCAGGGGTTTACGAGACCCAGTACTTC; clone_size: .; v_call: TRBV5-1; j_call: TRBJ2-5; d_call: .
cdr3_aa: CASSLETGDKYF; cdr3_nt: TGTGCCAGCAGCTTAGAGACCGGCGACAAGTACTTC; clone_size: many; v_call: TRBV7-2; j_call: TRBJ2-5; d_call: .
cdr3_aa: CATSDNRLGGSYNEQFF; cdr3_nt: TGTGCCACCAGTGATAATAGGCTCGGGGGCTCCTACAATGAGCAGTTCTTC; clone_size: .; v_call: TRBV24-1; j_call: TRBJ2-1; d_call: .
cdr3_aa: CASSISSYNEQFF; cdr3_nt: TGTGCCAGTAGTATTTCAAGCTACAATGAGCAGTTCTTC; clone_size: many; v_call: TRBV19; j_call: TRBJ2-1; d_call: .
cdr3_aa: CATSDFLPGVGDTQYF; cdr3_nt: TGTGCCACCAGTGATTTTCTTCCAGGGGTAGGGGATACGCAGTATTTT; clone_size: .; v_call: TRBV24-1; j_call: TRBJ2-3; d_call: .
cdr3_aa: CASSPFPSEREKLGFGNEQFF; cdr3_nt: TGCGCCAGCAGCCCATTCCCGTCCGAGCGGGAGAAATTAGGCTTTGGCAATGAGCAGTTCTTC; clone_size: .; v_call: TRBV5-1; j_call: TRBJ2-1; d_call: TRBD2
cdr3_aa: CASRERTGNYGYTF; cdr3_nt: TGTGCCAGCCGTGAACGGACAGGGAACTATGGCTACACCTTC; clone_size: .; v_call: TRBV6-1; j_call: TRBJ1-2; d_call: TRBD1
cdr3_aa: CASSVRQGDWNEQFF; cdr3_nt: TGTGCCAGCAGTGTCAGACAGGGGGACTGGAATGAGCAGTTCTTC; clone_size: many; v_call: TRBV2; j_call: TRBJ2-1; d_call: TRBD1
cdr3_aa: CASSQVSTSGRETQYF; cdr3_nt: TGTGCCAGCAGCCAAGTCTCCACTAGCGGGAGAGAGACCCAGTACTTC; clone_size: .; v_call: TRBV14; j_call: TRBJ2-5; d_call: TRBD2
cdr3_aa: CASSQDRGHTQYF; cdr3_nt: TGTGCCAGCAGCCAAGACAGGGGGCATACGCAGTATTTT; clone_size: .; v_call: TRBV3-1; j_call: TRBJ2-3; d_call: TRBD1
cdr3_aa: CASSLSLAGGRGTDTQYF; cdr3_nt: TGTGCCAGCAGCTTGTCGCTAGCGGGGGGGCGTGGCACAGATACGCAGTATTTT; clone_size: many; v_call: TRBV7-2; j_call: TRBJ2-3; d_call: TRBD2
cdr3_aa: CASSQVGLITEAFF; cdr3_nt: TGTGCCAGCAGCCAAGTTGGTCTCATCACTGAAGCTTTCTTT; clone_size: .; v_call: TRBV3-1; j_call: TRBJ1-1; d_call: .
cdr3_aa: CASTFARSGELFF; cdr3_nt: TGTGCCAGCACCTTTGCTCGATCCGGGGAGCTGTTTTTT; clone_size: .; v_call: TRBV6-6; j_call: TRBJ2-2; d_call: .
cdr3_aa: CASSSGLSSGANVLTF; cdr3_nt: TGTGCCAGCAGTTCTGGACTCTCCTCTGGGGCCAACGTCCTGACTTTC; clone_size: .; v_call: TRBV12-3/TRBV12-4; j_call: TRBJ2-6; d_call: .
cdr3_aa: CASSSRTSGVYNEQFF; cdr3_nt: TGTGCCAGCAGCTCGAGGACTAGTGGGGTCTACAATGAGCAGTTCTTC; clone_size: few; v_call: TRBV12-3/TRBV12-4; j_call: TRBJ2-1; d_call: TRBD2
cdr3_aa: CASSYPRATGVHEQYF; cdr3_nt: TGTGCCAGCAGTTACCCACGAGCCACAGGGGTCCACGAGCAGTACTTC; clone_size: few; v_call: TRBV6-2/TRBV6-3; j_call: TRBJ2-7; d_call: TRBD1
cdr3_aa: CASSRPGPSRYSNQPQHF; cdr3_nt: TGTGCCAGCAGTCGTCCGGGCCCATCCCGGTATAGCAATCAGCCCCAGCATTTT; clone_size: few; v_call: TRBV12-3/TRBV12-4; j_call: TRBJ1-5; d_call: .
cdr3_aa: CATSDFRTGSSNEQFF; cdr3_nt: TGTGCCACCAGTGATTTTAGGACAGGGTCAAGCAATGAGCAGTTCTTC; clone_size: .; v_call: TRBV24-1; j_call: TRBJ2-1; d_call: TRBD1
cdr3_aa: CASSLGRGTTYEQYF; cdr3_nt: TGTGCCAGCAGCTTGGGTCGGGGAACCACCTACGAGCAGTACTTC; clone_size: few; v_call: TRBV5-6; j_call: TRBJ2-7; d_call: .
cdr3_aa: CASSEIGGAIYNEQFF; cdr3_nt: TGCGCCAGCAGTGAGATTGGGGGGGCGATCTATAATGAGCAGTTCTTC; clone_size: many; v_call: TRBV10-2; j_call: TRBJ2-1; d_call: .
cdr3_aa: CASSLAVANEQFF; cdr3_nt: TGCGCCAGCAGCTTGGCCGTTGCCAATGAGCAGTTCTTC; clone_size: few; v_call: TRBV5-1; j_call: TRBJ2-1; d_call: .
cdr3_aa: CASSQTGTGGELFF; cdr3_nt: TGCGCCAGCAGCCAAACAGGGACAGGCGGGGAGCTGTTTTTT; clone_size: many; v_call: TRBV5-1; j_call: TRBJ2-2; d_call: TRBD1
cdr3_aa: CASSYSGQGRTGELFF; cdr3_nt: TGTGCCAGCAGTTACTCCGGACAGGGGCGAACCGGGGAGCTGTTTTTT; clone_size: .; v_call: TRBV6-2/TRBV6-3; j_call: TRBJ2-2; d_call: TRBD1
cdr3_aa: CSALGQAEAFF; cdr3_nt: TGCAGTGCTCTCGGACAGGCTGAAGCTTTCTTT; clone_size: .; v_call: TRBV20-1; j_call: TRBJ1-1; d_call: TRBD1
cdr3_aa: CASSKWKGPPYQETQYF; cdr3_nt: TGTGCCAGCAGCAAGTGGAAGGGCCCACCGTACCAAGAGACCCAGTACTTC; clone_size: .; v_call: TRBV7-9; j_call: TRBJ2-5; d_call: .
cdr3_aa: CATPPAARPGANVLTF; cdr3_nt: TGTGCCACCCCTCCCGCGGCGAGGCCTGGGGCCAACGTCCTGACTTTC; clone_size: .; v_call: TRBV6-2/TRBV6-3; j_call: TRBJ2-6; d_call: .